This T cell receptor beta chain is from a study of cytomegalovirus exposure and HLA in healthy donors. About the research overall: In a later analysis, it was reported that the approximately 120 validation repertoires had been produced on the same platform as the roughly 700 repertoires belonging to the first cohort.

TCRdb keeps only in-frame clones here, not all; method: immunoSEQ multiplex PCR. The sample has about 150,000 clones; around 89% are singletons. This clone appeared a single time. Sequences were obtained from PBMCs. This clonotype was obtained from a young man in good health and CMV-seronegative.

Here the CDR3 DNA reads TGCGCCAGCAGAAACCGGGACAGGGGCCGTTCTGGGGCCAACGTCCTGACTTTC. Amino acid sequence: CASRNRDRGRSGANVLTF. V and J are TRBV5-1 and TRBJ2-6; 10 bases match TRBD1. CDR1 SGHRS and CDR2 YFSETQ come from the germline V gene. The V segment lost 5 bases and the J segment 1 base; nucleotides outside the gene matches: 9. This CDR3 contains 18 residues.